The 32 T cell receptor beta chains below come from one sample, sequenced in a study of cytomegalovirus exposure and HLA in healthy donors. The PCR contained 60 Vbeta and 13 Jbeta primers. Here immunoSEQ multiplex PCR was the method, and the copy in TCRdb shows in-frame clones only, minus some. The sample yields fewer than 150,000 clones, less than 85% seen once. The specimen was PBMCs. All receptors come from a man in his forties in good health and CMV-seropositive.

This clone occurred once. The chain combines TRBV7-6 with TRBJ2-7; a weak D match, TRBD1 (5 bases). The CDR3 has 16 residues. V was shortened by 0 bases and J by 6 bases, with 18 bases between the two germline ends. CDR1 is SGHVS, CDR2 FNYEAQ, per germline. The chain's CDR3 is CASSLAKTDLRGEQYF. CDR3 DNA: TGTGCCAGCAGCTTAGCGAAGACAGATTTGCGAGGCGAGCAGTACTTC.

J is TRBJ1-2 and V is TRBV18; TRBD1 agrees at 10 bases. The CDR3 sequence is 14 residues long. V lost 6 bases, J lost 9 bases, and 10 bases stayed unmatched. The germline gives CDR1 KGHSH, CDR2 LQKENI. The CDR3: CASSRGTGDGSYTF. CDR3 sequence (DNA): TGTGCCAGCTCTCGCGGGACAGGGGATGGAAGCTACACCTTC.

This chain uses TRBV18 with TRBJ1-6; TRBD1 aligns across 8 bases. Looked up from germline, CDR1 is KGHSH and CDR2 is LQKENI. J was trimmed by 2 bases and V by 4 bases; bases with no gene match: 7. The CDR3 is 17 amino acids. As DNA, the CDR3 is TGTGCCAGCTCACGCATACAGGGGGTCGCCTATAATTCACCCCTCCACTTT. Its translation is CASSRIQGVAYNSPLHF.

This clone was seen once. The chain recombines TRBV13 with TRBJ2-5, with 9 bases fitting TRBD1. The junction had 12 bases not matched to a gene; V was cut back by 5 bases and J by 5 bases. Germline assignment: CDR1 PRHDT and CDR2 FYEKMQ (reference sequence). CDR3 length: 16 amino acids. Written as DNA, the CDR3 is TGTGCCAGCAGCCCGGGAGGACAGGGGAGTTGGGAGACCCAGTACTTC. It encodes CASSPGGQGSWETQYF.

There are a few counts of this clone. The chain carries TRBV4-1 and TRBJ2-7; the match to TRBD1 covers 9 bases. The V gene's germline CDR1 is MGHRA and CDR2 YSYEKL. V was pared by 4 bases and J by 5 bases, with 3 bases of the junction left unmatched. The CDR3 is 13 residues long. The CDR3 DNA is TGCGCCAGCAGCCCCCGGGACAGGGACGAGCAGTACTTC. The encoded protein is CASSPRDRDEQYF.

On this clone itself: The junction departs from the called germline gene at one end, perhaps through a read error. V usage is TRBV9 and J usage is TRBJ1-3; D remains unclear. CDR3 length: 15 amino acids. Germline CDR1 SGDLS, CDR2 YYNGEE. In nucleotides, the CDR3 is TGTGCCAGCAGCGTAGGAGGGAGCTCTGGAAGCACCATATATTTT. Residues: CASSVGGSSGSTIYF.

This rearrangement joins TRBV7-2 to TRBJ1-1; D might be TRBD1 (5 bases). Per the germline V gene, CDR1 is SGHTA and CDR2 is FQGNSA. V was pared by 0 bases and J by 11 bases, with 16 bases between. This CDR3 is built from 14 residues. The CDR3 protein is CASSLARGARRAFF. The CDR3 DNA sequence: TGTGCCAGCAGCTTAGCGCGCGGGGCCCGGCGGGCTTTCTTT. The entire variable domain, with the rest obtained from reference TRBV7-2 and TRBJ1-1, is as follows: GAGVSQSPSNKVTEKGKDVELRCDPISGHTALYWYRQSLGQGLEFLIYFQGNSAPDKSGLPSDRFSAERTGGSVSTLTIQRTQQEDSAVYLCASSLARGARRAFFGQGTRLTVV.

CDR3 sequence: CATDPLGQGEMNTEAFF. As DNA, the CDR3 is TGCGCCACCGACCCCCTAGGACAGGGGGAGATGAACACTGAAGCTTTCTTT. The chain recombines TRBV5-1 with TRBJ1-1; 10 nucleotides agree with TRBD1. V lost 9 bases to trimming and J lost 0 bases; unmatched junction nucleotides: 14. Germline V lookup: CDR1 SGHRS, CDR2 YFSETQ. This CDR3 spans 17 amino acids.

The V gene is TRBV4-1, the J gene TRBJ1-1; TRBD1 might be the D (5 bases). Germline CDR1 reads MGHRA; CDR2 reads YSYEKL. V lost 0 bases, J lost 7 bases, and 15 bases lay in between. The CDR3 spans 15 residues. The CDR3 sequence: CASSQDPTSGLEAFF. The CDR3 DNA is TGCGCCAGCAGCCAAGATCCCACCTCGGGACTTGAAGCTTTCTTT.

This rearrangement joins TRBV27 to TRBJ1-5, with TRBD1 matching 10 bases. Trimming at V came to 5 bases and at J to 5 bases, leaving 3 bases not matched to a gene. The germline V gene encodes CDR1 MNHEY and CDR2 SMNVEV (reference sequence). This CDR3 region has 14 residues. Written as DNA, the CDR3 is TGTGCCAGCAGTAGGACAGGGGGGTATCAGCCCCAGCATTTT. Protein product: CASSRTGGYQPQHF.

This chain connects TRBV13 to TRBJ1-3; a weak D match, TRBD1 (5 bases). The CDR3 sequence is 18 residues long. Trimming pared 4 bases from V and 3 bases from J, leaving 22 bases between. Germline-derived CDR1 and CDR2 are PRHDT and FYEKMQ (reference sequence). CDR3 sequence reads: CASSSMLKGVQYGNTIYF. Written as DNA, the CDR3 is TGTGCCAGCAGCTCTATGCTGAAAGGGGTACAATATGGAAACACCATATATTTT.

The V and J genes are TRBV4-2 and TRBJ1-4; D gene ambiguous. Looked up from germline, CDR1 is LGHNA and CDR2 is YNFKEQ. The CDR3 extends over 15 amino acids. Between the trimmed V and J ends, which lost 3 bases and 4 bases, there was a span of 12 bases. CDR3: CASSQRETYNEKLFF. CDR3 sequence (DNA): TGTGCCAGCAGCCAGCGAGAAACTTATAATGAAAAACTGTTTTTT.

This clone was recorded once. The V call is TRBV5-1, the J call TRBJ2-5, with 9 bases fitting TRBD1. The CDR3 is made up of 16 amino acids. Per germline, CDR1 SGHRS and CDR2 YFSETQ. Trimming cost V 1 base and J 1 base; bases outside gene matches: 5. CDR3 sequence: CASSLLGTGSQETQYF. CDR3 nucleotides: TGCGCCAGCAGCTTGTTGGGGACAGGGAGCCAAGAGACCCAGTACTTC.

V and J are TRBV25-1 and TRBJ1-1; 8 nucleotides line up with TRBD1. Trimming removed 3 bases from V and 0 bases from J; junction bases left unmatched: 3. The CDR3 is made up of 15 amino acids. The V gene's germline CDR1 is MGHDK and CDR2 SYGVNS. The CDR3 DNA is TGTGCCAGCAGTGATACGGGACAGGTGAACACTGAAGCTTTCTTT. It specifies CASSDTGQVNTEAFF.

This clone was found a few times. CDR3 sequence (DNA): TGTGCCAGTAGCCTAGACAGGGTGACTGAAGCTTTCTTT. It yields the protein CASSLDRVTEAFF. The chain carries TRBV19 and TRBJ1-1, with 7 bases lining up with TRBD1. Germline CDR1 is LNHDA and CDR2 is SQIVND (reference sequence). The V segment lost 6 bases and the J segment 5 bases; nucleotides outside the gene matches: 6. This CDR3 region has 13 residues.

The J gene is TRBJ2-5, the V gene TRBV7-2; possibly TRBD2 for D (6 bases). This CDR3 comprises 14 residues. The V and J ends lost 5 bases and 5 bases respectively, with 15 bases between them. Germline CDR1 is SGHTA and CDR2 is FQGNSA. CDR3: CASSDRGRTETQYF. Written as DNA, the CDR3 is TGTGCCAGCAGCGACCGGGGGAGGACGGAGACCCAGTACTTC.

The rearrangement links TRBV7-2 to TRBJ2-3; 9 nucleotides line up with TRBD2. Germline V gives CDR1 SGHTA, CDR2 FQGNSA. With V trimmed by 4 bases and J by 2 bases, 16 bases remained unmatched. The CDR3 is 19 amino acids. The CDR3 loop reads CASSSTTQLAGIFTDTQYF. The DNA for the CDR3 is TGTGCCAGCAGCTCGACTACTCAACTAGCGGGCATTTTCACAGATACGCAGTATTTT. Supplemented by reference TRBV7-2 and TRBJ2-3, the full variable domain reads GAGVSQSPSNKVTEKGKDVELRCDPISGHTALYWYRQSLGQGLEFLIYFQGNSAPDKSGLPSDRFSAERTGGSVSTLTIQRTQQEDSAVYLCASSSTTQLAGIFTDTQYFGPGTRLTVL.

This clone was detected a few times. J is TRBJ2-5 and V is TRBV11-2, with 7 bases lining up with TRBD2. With 6 bases clipped from V and 4 bases from J, the junction kept 14 bases outside the gene matches. The CDR3 has 16 residues. The germline gives CDR1 SGHAT, CDR2 FQNNGV. The CDR3 protein is CASSPELGGRVETQYF. The CDR3, as DNA: TGTGCCAGCAGTCCCGAGTTGGGCGGGAGAGTAGAGACCCAGTACTTC.

V usage is TRBV7-9 and J usage is TRBJ2-5; 10 bases line up with TRBD2. Germline loops: CDR1 SEHNR, CDR2 FQNEAQ (reference sequence). The V gene end was trimmed by 8 bases and the J gene end by 5 bases; junction bases not matched to a gene: 20. The length of the CDR3 is 18 residues. CDR3 coding DNA: TGTGCCAGCCTCTCGGCTGGGCTAGCGGGAGTTCGGGGGGAGACCCAGTACTTC. It yields the protein CASLSAGLAGVRGETQYF.

This clone has just a few counts. The J gene is TRBJ2-7, the V gene TRBV7-8; a weak D match, TRBD2 (6 bases). V lost 2 bases, J lost 2 bases, and 13 bases lay in between. Germline V gene lookup returns CDR1 SGHVS and CDR2 FQNEAQ. CDR3 size: 15 residues. This chain's CDR3 is CASSLLGGLPYEQYF. DNA of the CDR3: TGTGCCAGCAGCTTATTGGGGGGACTCCCCTACGAGCAGTACTTC. Complete variable domain (other parts from reference TRBV7-8 and TRBJ2-7): GAGVSQSPRYKVAKRGQDVALRCDPISGHVSLFWYQQALGQGPEFLTYFQNEAQLDKSGLPSDRFFAERPEGSVSTLKIQRTQQEDSAVYLCASSLLGGLPYEQYFGPGTRLTVT.

This rearrangement joins TRBV6-6 to TRBJ1-5; D not resolved. V lost 4 bases and J lost 4, with 8 bases in between. The CDR3 extends over 13 amino acids. Germline CDR1 and CDR2: MNHNY and SVGAGI (reference sequence). The DNA of the CDR3 is TGTGCCAGCAGTTTGGTTAGAAATCAGCCCCAGCATTTT. This encodes CASSLVRNQPQHF.

The chain's CDR3 is CSVVPRDRQETQYF. For the CDR3, the DNA is TGCAGCGTTGTCCCCCGGGACAGACAAGAGACCCAGTACTTC. The rearrangement uses TRBV29-1 and TRBJ2-5, with TRBD1 matching 7 bases. The V gene end was trimmed by 4 bases and the J gene end by 2 bases; junction bases not matched to a gene: 7. The germline V gene has CDR1 SQVTM and CDR2 ANQGSEA. The CDR3 has 14 residues.

A single count supports this clone. V is TRBV5-1 and J is TRBJ1-1; 10 positions agree with TRBD1. Germline lookup yields CDR1 SGHRS and CDR2 YFSETQ. This CDR3 contains 14 residues. J was trimmed by 3 bases and V by 5 bases; bases with no gene match: 4. CDR3 DNA: TGCGCCAGCAGGACAGGGGGCGCGGACACTGAAGCTTTCTTT. This gives the protein CASRTGGADTEAFF.

The chain links TRBV5-1 to TRBJ1-6; D perhaps matches TRBD1 (5 bases). The V gene lost 4 bases and the J gene lost 6 bases, with 20 bases spanning the gap. Germline V gene data show CDR1 as SGHRS and CDR2 as YFSETQ. This CDR3 comprises 17 residues. The CDR3 reads CASSAWAGFEGNSPLHF. The DNA for the CDR3 is TGCGCCAGCAGCGCCTGGGCAGGGTTCGAAGGTAATTCACCCCTCCACTTT.

V gene TRBV10-2 combines with J gene TRBJ2-5, with 10 positions matching TRBD1. This CDR3 comprises 14 residues. Germline CDR1 is WSHSY and CDR2 is SAAADI. The V gene end was trimmed by 6 bases and the J gene end by 1 base; junction bases not matched to a gene: 2. CDR3 in amino acids: CASRGTGVQETQYF. The CDR3 DNA is TGCGCCAGCAGGGGGACAGGGGTCCAAGAGACCCAGTACTTC.

As concerns this clone: One junction end disagrees with the germline gene, perhaps due to a read error. The rearrangement joins TRBV4-1 to TRBJ1-5; no reliable D call. CDR3 length: 14 residues. Germline-derived CDR1 and CDR2 are MGHRA and YSYEKL. The CDR3 reads CASSQESYNQPQHF. DNA for the CDR3: TGTGCCAGCAGCCAAGAGAGCTACAATCAGCCCCAGCATTTT.

The rearrangement links TRBV28 to TRBJ2-6, with TRBD1 matching 8 bases. The V gene end was trimmed by 7 bases and the J gene end by 0 bases; junction bases not matched to a gene: 8. Germline assignment: CDR1 MDHEN and CDR2 SYDVKM. CDR3 length: 17 amino acids. The CDR3 spells CASTPGGLVSGANVLTF. DNA of the CDR3: TGTGCCAGCACCCCAGGGGGCTTGGTCTCTGGGGCCAACGTCCTGACTTTC.

There are a few counts of this clone. V usage is TRBV6-5 and J usage is TRBJ1-1; D ambiguous. The germline V gene encodes CDR1 MNHEY and CDR2 SVGAGI. CDR3 length: 15 residues. Trimming removed 6 bases at V and 2 bases at J, with 16 bases between. In nucleotides, the CDR3 is TGTGCCAGCAGGGACTCGTCAACGGCTAACACTGAAGCTTTCTTT. It specifies CASRDSSTANTEAFF.

The gene calls are TRBV29-1 and TRBJ2-1; D gene unclear. Germline assignment: CDR1 SQVTM and CDR2 ANQGSEA. V shed 2 bases and J shed 2 bases, with 13 bases lying between them. The CDR3 contains 15 residues. CDR3 sequence (DNA): TGCAGCGTTGAAATCTCGGCCCGGGCCTACAATGAGCAGTTCTTC. Its protein product is CSVEISARAYNEQFF.

This chain joins TRBV10-1 and TRBJ1-6; D is undetermined. Germline V gene lookup returns CDR1 WNHNN and CDR2 SYGVQD (reference sequence). The CDR3 runs 14 residues. V gave up 2 bases and J gave up 6 bases, with 8 bases separating them. In DNA, the CDR3 is TGCGCCAGCAGTGAGGAGCGGACTAATTCACCCCTCCACTTT. Translated, it gives CASSEERTNSPLHF.

The V and J genes are TRBV30 and TRBJ2-1, with a tentative D call TRBD1 (5 bases). Deletions cut 0 bases from V and 8 bases from J, with 8 bases between. Germline V gene data show CDR1 as GTSNPN and CDR2 as SVGIG (reference sequence). The CDR3 consists of 12 residues. CDR3 nucleotides: TGTGCCTGGAGTGTACAAGGGGATGAGCAGTTCTTC. Amino acid sequence: CAWSVQGDEQFF.

V and J are TRBV10-2 and TRBJ1-1; TRBD1 is a possible D gene (5 bases). This CDR3 contains 13 residues. Per the germline V gene, CDR1 is WSHSY and CDR2 is SAAADI. With 9 bases removed from V and 4 bases from J, the gap between germline ends came to 15 bases. CDR3 amino acids: CASGGGRGTEAFF. The CDR3 DNA follows: TGCGCCAGTGGGGGGGGGAGAGGCACTGAAGCTTTCTTT.